Below, 22 T cell receptor beta chains from the same sample are listed, as sequenced in a study of blood T cell repertoires in COVID-19 (dated by TCRdb to 2019 to 2021). The receptor library was made with the immunoSEQ multiplex PCR assay. TCRdb retrieved this table from immuneACCESS and kept in-frame rearrangements only. Not all clones are present; in checked studies, unresolved V genes account for under half, and no reason is known for the remainder. The sample profile shows around 260,000 clones; 80% to 85% of them were found once. The ten largest account for more than 15% of the sample. Sequencing was performed on peripheral blood. These receptors all come from a person aged 65-85 years with COVID-19, enrolled during active disease.

This clone has a count of ten or more. The chain couples TRBV10-3 to TRBJ1-4; D remains ambiguous. CDR1 ENHRY and CDR2 SYGVKD come from the germline V gene. V lost 3 bases to trimming and J lost 7 bases, with 3 bases between them. The CDR3 length is 11 residues. The CDR3 DNA reads as TGTGCCATCAGTGATCGTGAAAAACTGTTTTTT. Translation: CAISDREKLFF.

The J gene is TRBJ1-5, the V gene TRBV6-2 or TRBV6-3; D ambiguous. Germline CDR1 is MNHEY and CDR2 is SVGEGT. This CDR3 comprises 15 residues. Trimming took off 0 bases at V and 6 bases at J, with 12 bases between the two ends. The CDR3 reads CASSYSGGRSQPQHF. In nucleotides, the CDR3 is TGTGCCAGCAGTTACTCGGGAGGGAGATCTCAGCCCCAGCATTTT.

The rearrangement uses TRBV19 and TRBJ1-5, with D possibly matching TRBD1 (6 bases). CDR3 length: 14 residues. Germline-derived CDR1 and CDR2 are LNHDA and SQIVND (reference sequence). The V end lost 6 bases, the J end lost 4 bases, and 13 bases lay between the germline ends. In DNA, the CDR3 is TGTGCCAGTAGAACTGACAGGAGTAATCAGCCCCAGCATTTT. Translating gives CASRTDRSNQPQHF.

The gene calls are TRBV28 and TRBJ1-3; D may be TRBD1 (5 bases). V was trimmed by 6 bases and J by 4 bases, leaving 19 bases between them. The CDR3 covers 16 residues. CDR1 is MDHEN, CDR2 SYDVKM, per germline. The CDR3 nucleotides read TGTGCCAGCAGATCCAACACAGGTTCTTCGGGAAACACCATATATTTT. It translates to CASRSNTGSSGNTIYF.

The chain has TRBV15 and TRBJ1-4; TRBD1 is a possible D gene (5 bases). This CDR3 spans 16 amino acids. V dropped 1 base and J dropped 2 bases, with 11 bases sitting between them. Germline values: CDR1 LNHNV, CDR2 YYDKDF (reference sequence). In DNA form, the CDR3 reads TGTGCCACCAGCAGAGCAGGGAAGGCGACTAATGAAAAACTGTTTTTT. Its translation is CATSRAGKATNEKLFF.

The chain couples TRBV13 to TRBJ1-2; D gene ambiguous. This CDR3 is 12 amino acids long. Germline loops: CDR1 PRHDT, CDR2 FYEKMQ (reference sequence). V shed 2 bases and J shed 7 bases, with 8 bases lying between them. CDR3 loop: CASSLSSFGYTF. The CDR3 bases are TGTGCCAGCAGCTTAAGCTCTTTTGGCTACACCTTC.

This clone has a single count. The chain uses TRBV29-1 and TRBJ1-1; D possibly corresponds to TRBD1 (5 bases). The V end was cut by 3 bases, the J end by 7 bases, with 9 bases between. Germline loops: CDR1 SQVTM, CDR2 ANQGSEA. The CDR3 loop spans 11 amino acids. The CDR3 region is CSVEGRGEAFF. CDR3 bases: TGCAGCGTTGAGGGGCGGGGTGAAGCTTTCTTT.

The table lists this clone with a count of one. This chain connects TRBV15 to TRBJ2-1; D gene uncertain. Trimming took off 1 base at V and 0 bases at J, with 10 bases between the two ends. The CDR3 contains 16 residues. Germline loops: CDR1 LNHNV, CDR2 YYDKDF (reference sequence). Here the CDR3 DNA reads TGTGCCACCAGCAGAGTTTTGAGCGACTCCTACAATGAGCAGTTCTTC. This sequence encodes CATSRVLSDSYNEQFF.

The CDR3, as DNA: TGTGCCAGCAGCTCCGCTAGCGGGGGCTACTACGAGCAGTACTTC. It translates to CASSSASGGYYEQYF. This sequence joins TRBV5-4 and TRBJ2-7; 10 bases match TRBD2. The V gene's germline CDR1 is SGHNT and CDR2 YYREEE (reference sequence). The V gene end was trimmed by 3 bases and the J gene end by 3 bases; junction bases not matched to a gene: 6. CDR3 length equals 15 residues.

Only a few counts were recorded for this clone. In DNA form, the CDR3 reads TGTGCCAGCAGCCGTACCGGGACAGGGGGCAGTGAGCAGTTCTTC. This gives the protein CASSRTGTGGSEQFF. V usage is TRBV7-8 and J usage is TRBJ2-1, with 12 bases matching TRBD1. Trimming cost V 5 bases and J 9 bases; bases outside gene matches: 8. The germline V gene encodes CDR1 SGHVS and CDR2 FQNEAQ. The CDR3 runs to 15 residues. The variable domain in full, completed from reference TRBV7-8 and TRBJ2-1, reads GAGVSQSPRYKVAKRGQDVALRCDPISGHVSLFWYQQALGQGPEFLTYFQNEAQLDKSGLPSDRFFAERPEGSVSTLKIQRTQQEDSAVYLCASSRTGTGGSEQFFGPGTRLTVL.

This clone was counted between two and nine times. The rearrangement joins TRBV10-3 to TRBJ2-7, with 10 bases aligning to TRBD2. In germline, CDR1 is ENHRY, CDR2 SYGVKD. Losses at the gene ends were 6 bases for V and 1 base for J; bases not matched to a gene: 9. The CDR3 loop spans 16 amino acids. CDR3 sequence: CAISPLPSGSSYEQYF. CDR3 bases: TGTGCCATCAGCCCTCTCCCTAGCGGGAGTTCCTACGAGCAGTACTTC.

J is TRBJ2-7 and V is TRBV2; no firm D call. The CDR3 extends over 13 amino acids. V was clipped by 7 bases and J by 4 bases, with 14 bases between them. Germline V gene sequence: CDR1 SNHLY, CDR2 FYNNEI. The CDR3, as DNA: TGTGCCAGCATGCGAGAAAATTTATACGAGCAGTACTTC. Translation gives CASMRENLYEQYF.

This clone turned up a few times. The chain joins TRBV12-3 or TRBV12-4 to TRBJ2-3; 7 positions agree with TRBD2. This CDR3 is built from 12 residues. The ends lost 4 bases at V and 6 bases at J; junction bases unmatched: 1. DNA of the CDR3: TGTGCCAGCAGTTGGACTAGGGATACGCAGTATTTT. It yields the protein CASSWTRDTQYF.

This chain links TRBV28 with TRBJ2-3; TRBD1 aligns across 12 bases. In germline, CDR1 is MDHEN, CDR2 SYDVKM. This CDR3 spans 16 amino acids. After removal of 3 bases from V and 6 bases from J, the junction contained 7 bases not matched to a gene. CDR3 in DNA: TGTGCCAGCAGTTTCCAGGGACAGGGGGCGCGGGATACGCAGTATTTT. Protein product: CASSFQGQGARDTQYF.

This chain connects TRBV3-1 (or the pseudogene TRBV3-2) to TRBJ2-3; a weak D match, TRBD2 (5 bases). Trimming removed 1 base at V and 6 bases at J, with 8 bases between. From germline, CDR1 is LGHDT and CDR2 YNNKEL (reference sequence). The CDR3 has 13 amino acids. CDR3 amino acids: CASSQVRADTQYF. The CDR3 DNA reads as TGTGCCAGCAGCCAAGTGCGGGCGGATACGCAGTATTTT.

The chain links TRBV3-1 (or the pseudogene TRBV3-2) to TRBJ2-7; possibly TRBD2 for D (6 bases). The V gene's germline CDR1 is LGHDT and CDR2 YNNKEL (reference sequence). V was trimmed by 1 base and J by 3 bases, leaving 16 bases between them. There are 16 residues in the CDR3. CDR3 protein: CASSQGAPGGVYEQYF. CDR3 DNA sequence: TGTGCCAGCAGCCAAGGGGCTCCCGGAGGGGTCTACGAGCAGTACTTC.

This chain connects TRBV12-1 to TRBJ2-7; no DNA check was done on the table's D call, TRBD2. TRBV12-1 is a known pseudogene. The CDR3 is 19 amino acids. The DNA of the CDR3 is TGTGCCAGCAGCTTTGCGGAGGCACATCTGAGACACCAGACCTACGAGCAGTACTTC. Translation gives CASSFAEAHLRHQTYEQYF.

The V and J genes are TRBV19 and TRBJ1-4; D may be TRBD1 (6 bases). Trimming pared 5 bases from V and 8 bases from J, leaving 15 bases between. This CDR3 region has 14 residues. Germline lookup yields CDR1 LNHDA and CDR2 SQIVND (reference sequence). The CDR3 sequence is CASSLNREGEKLFF. DNA for the CDR3: TGTGCCAGTAGTCTCAACAGGGAAGGGGAAAAACTGTTTTTT.

The chain links TRBV7-9 to TRBJ2-7; perhaps TRBD1 as D (5 bases). This CDR3 is 16 amino acids long. V dropped 2 bases and J dropped 2 bases, with 16 bases sitting between them. From germline, CDR1 is SEHNR and CDR2 FQNEAQ (reference sequence). As DNA, the CDR3 is TGTGCCAGCAGCTTAAGCTCAGGGTACCTTGCCTACGAGCAGTACTTC. Encoded protein: CASSLSSGYLAYEQYF.

A few counts support this clone. The chain couples TRBV7-9 to TRBJ1-6; D remains ambiguous. The CDR3 covers 14 residues. Germline CDR1 and CDR2: SEHNR and FQNEAQ (reference sequence). Deletions cut 2 bases from V and 8 bases from J, with 10 bases between. The CDR3 region has the DNA TGTGCCAGCAGCTTAAGTTCGGCGGATTCACCCCTCCACTTT. This sequence encodes CASSLSSADSPLHF. The variable domain in full, with the rest retrieved from reference TRBV7-9 and TRBJ1-6, is DTGVSQNPRHKITKRGQNVTFRCDPISEHNRLYWYRQTLGQGPEFLTYFQNEAQLEKSRLLSDRFSAERPKGSFSTLEIQRTEQGDSAMYLCASSLSSADSPLHFGNGTRLTVT.

The rearrangement links TRBV27 to TRBJ2-7, with 8 bases lining up with TRBD2. CDR3 length: 16 residues. CDR1 and CDR2 (germline): MNHEY, SMNVEV (reference sequence). V was pared by 5 bases and J by 3 bases, with 12 bases of the junction left unmatched. For the CDR3, the DNA is TGTGCCAGCAGTACCATAGCGGGAAATTCTTTCTACGAGCAGTACTTC. This encodes CASSTIAGNSFYEQYF.

J is TRBJ1-1 and V is TRBV5-1; 7 bases are shared with TRBD1. Germline CDR1 SGHRS, CDR2 YFSETQ. This CDR3 has 17 amino acids. V trimming: 4 bases; J trimming: 1 base; junction bases outside the gene matches: 13. The CDR3 loop is CASSRNPGGSRNTEAFF. CDR3 bases: TGCGCCAGCAGCAGGAACCCAGGGGGATCGCGGAACACTGAAGCTTTCTTT.